This T cell receptor (beta chain) stems from a study of response to subunit inactivated influenza vaccine. General study points: It was suggested by the authors that few new T cells are recruited by each seasonal influenza vaccination.

TCRdb reanalysed the RT-PCR reads using MiXCR and keeps one entry per CDR3 protein. Of about 520,000 distinct CDR3 sequences in the sample, around 7.9% were seen once. A few counts support this clonotype. Its target is unknown. Trimming took 4 bases from V and 6 from J; bases not matched to a gene: 9. Germline values: CDR1 MNHEY, CDR2 SMNVEV (reference sequence). The CDR3 runs 15 residues. Source: PBMCs from blood, taken less than 30 months after vaccination. This receptor was taken from a man aged 45-69 years who received an inactivated influenza vaccine. V usage is TRBV27 and J usage is TRBJ2-1; 7 bases match TRBD2. In nucleotides, the CDR3 is TGTGCCAGCAGTTCGGGGACTACTCTTGGCAATGAGCAGTTCTTC. It yields the protein CASSSGTTLGNEQFF.